This T cell receptor beta chain was identified in a study of T-cell reconstitution after alpha-beta-depleted transplantation in children (dated by TCRdb to the mid-2010s). With regard to the full study: Using TCR repertoire profiling, the study followed T-cell immune reconstitution in a quantitative way in children after TCRalphabeta/CD19-depleted allogeneic hematopoietic cell transplantation. Results and caveats for the whole study, not just this receptor: The apparently early alphabetaT-cell count recovery about two months after transplant was reportedly dependent on only several hundred rapidly expanded clones derived from non-depleted graft cells. In some patients, high TCRbeta diversity at day 60 was attributed to recipient T cells and intrathymic progenitors that had survived conditioning. The frequencies of hyperexpanded clones fell over the following months, and after one year, T-cell counts and TCRbeta diversity were mostly attributed to newly produced T cells.

This specimen's treatment or condition label, per the study, means: allogeneic hematopoietic cell transplantation with graft depleted of TCRalphabeta T cells and CD19 B cells. TCRalphabeta/CD19-depleted allogeneic hematopoietic cell grafts were given to the transplant recipients, all of whom were children. Library preparation was by PCR. Sequencing was performed on an Illumina HiSeq 2500. TCR library preparation used molecular barcoding, with unique molecular identifiers applied to normalize quantification of the TCRbeta repertoire. TCRdb reanalyzed the raw reads on its own, using fastp at Q25 for trimming and MiXCR for clone calling, and kept in-frame beta chains. Duplicate CDR3 protein sequences are folded into a single record with the most common DNA and genes. Here the sample has approximately 980,000 distinct CDR3 sequences; about 29% occur a single time. About 28% of the sample comes from the top ten.

This clonotype was picked up a small number of times. The antigen it binds to is not known. Per-nucleotide qualities are absent, and no much larger clonotype sits a single base away. According to the germline V gene, CDR1 reads SGDLS and CDR2 reads YYNGEE. V is pruned by 4 bases and J by 7 bases, leaving 9 bases of the junction without a gene match. The CDR3 runs 14 amino acids, cysteine and phenylalanine included. Here the CDR3 DNA is all that survives: 42 bases in frame from base 1. This clonotype was sampled from a boy under three years old who had a stem cell transplant for SCID, so the T cells may come from the graft donor. The rearranged segments are TRBV9 and TRBJ1-2, and TRBD1 matches 8 of the central bases. The sequences come from PBMCs, mostly from graft donor cells, collected 360 days after TCRalphabeta/CD19-depleted stem cell transplant. The CDR3 region: CASSPTKTGGGYTF. The nucleotides read TGTGCCAGCAGCCCTACCAAAACAGGGGGTGGCTACACCTTC.